This note documents a single T cell receptor beta chain sequence. Researchers reported sorting CD4+ naive, central memory, regulatory and stem cell-like memory cells via CD45RO/CCR7/CD25/CD127/CD95/CD27. Germline assignment: CDR1 SNHLY and CDR2 FYNNEI. There are 16 residues in the CDR3. V shed 4 bases, J shed 1 base, and the junction held 0 bases outside the gene matches. Sequencing targeted expressed TCRB transcripts, as all isolated RNA had been reverse transcribed. Only in-frame clones appear in the TCRdb table, and some are missing; sequencing was by immunoSEQ multiplex PCR. Of some 140,000 clones detected, nearly 9.5% appear once; the ten largest clones hold roughly 0.74%. This sample was taken from a study of beta chain features in type 1 diabetes. At the level of the study: Cell yields, gender and age were comparable in patients and healthy donors.

The sequencing sample was made of central memory CD4+ T cells from blood. This clonotype originated in a young man in good health. This chain links TRBV2 with TRBJ2-6; the match to TRBD2 covers 11 bases. The CDR3 loop reads CASSVAGGSGANVLTF. CDR3 DNA: TGTGCCAGCAGTGTAGCGGGGGGGTCTGGGGCCAACGTCCTGACTTTC.